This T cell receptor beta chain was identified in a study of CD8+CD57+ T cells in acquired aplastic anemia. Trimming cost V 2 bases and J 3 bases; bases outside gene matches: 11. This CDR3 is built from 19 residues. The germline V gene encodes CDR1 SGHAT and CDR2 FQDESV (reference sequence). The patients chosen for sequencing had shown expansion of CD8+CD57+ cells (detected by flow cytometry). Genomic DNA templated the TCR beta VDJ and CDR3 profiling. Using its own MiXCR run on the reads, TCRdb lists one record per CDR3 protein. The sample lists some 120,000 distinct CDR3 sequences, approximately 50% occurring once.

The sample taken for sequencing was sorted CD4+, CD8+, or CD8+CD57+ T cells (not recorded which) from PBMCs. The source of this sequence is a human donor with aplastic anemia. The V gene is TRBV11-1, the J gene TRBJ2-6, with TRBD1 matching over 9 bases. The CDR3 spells CASSLPSGTGLHGANVLTF. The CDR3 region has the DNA TGTGCCAGCAGCTTACCCTCTGGGACAGGGTTACATGGGGCCAACGTCCTGACTTTC.